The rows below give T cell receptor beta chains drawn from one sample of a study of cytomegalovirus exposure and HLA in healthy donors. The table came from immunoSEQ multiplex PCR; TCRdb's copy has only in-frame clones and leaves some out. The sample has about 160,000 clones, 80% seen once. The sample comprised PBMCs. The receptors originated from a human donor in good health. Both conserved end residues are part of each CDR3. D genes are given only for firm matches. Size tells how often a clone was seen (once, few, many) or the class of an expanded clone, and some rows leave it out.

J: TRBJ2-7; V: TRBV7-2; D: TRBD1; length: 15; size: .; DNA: TGTGCCAGCAGCTACGACCCGACAGGGTGGAACGAGCAGTACTTC; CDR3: CASSYDPTGWNEQYF
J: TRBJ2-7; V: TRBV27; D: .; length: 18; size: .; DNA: TGTGCCAGCAGTTTTTCGGGAAACCCCTTCCAGAGCTCCTACGAGCAGTACTTC; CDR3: CASSFSGNPFQSSYEQYF
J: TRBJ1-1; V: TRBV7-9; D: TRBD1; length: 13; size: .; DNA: TGTGCCAGCAGCTTGGGGACAGGGGTTGGTGCTTTCTTT; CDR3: CASSLGTGVGAFF
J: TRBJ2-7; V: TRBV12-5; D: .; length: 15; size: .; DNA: TGTGCTAGTGGTTTGTGGCAGGGGGGAACCTACGAGCAGTACTTC; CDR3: CASGLWQGGTYEQYF
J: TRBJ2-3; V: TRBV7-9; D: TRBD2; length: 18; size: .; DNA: TGTGCCAGCAGCCGAGGACTAGCGGGGGACCTTAGCACAGATACGCAGTATTTT; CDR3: CASSRGLAGDLSTDTQYF
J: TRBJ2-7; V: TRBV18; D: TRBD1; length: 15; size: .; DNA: TGTGCCAGCTCACCCATTCCGGGACAGCCGGGCGAGCAGTACTTC; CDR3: CASSPIPGQPGEQYF
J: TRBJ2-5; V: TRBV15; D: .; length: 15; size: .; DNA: TGTGCCACCAGCAGAGAATACGGGGTGCAAGAGACCCAGTACTTC; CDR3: CATSREYGVQETQYF
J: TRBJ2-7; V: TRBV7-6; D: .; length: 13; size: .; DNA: TGTGCCAGCAGCCCGGGACTCTCCTACGAGCAGTACTTC; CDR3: CASSPGLSYEQYF
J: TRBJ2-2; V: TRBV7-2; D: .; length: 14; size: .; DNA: TGTGCCAGCAGCTTAGCCCCAGGGACCGGGGAGCTGTTTTTT; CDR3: CASSLAPGTGELFF
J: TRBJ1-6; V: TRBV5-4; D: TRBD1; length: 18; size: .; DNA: TGTGCCAGCAGCACCGACGTGGGACAGGTGGGAAATAATTCACCCCTCCACTTT; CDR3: CASSTDVGQVGNNSPLHF
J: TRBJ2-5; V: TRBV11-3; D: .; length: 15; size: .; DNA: TGTGCCAGCAGCTTAGATCGGGGTTGGCAAGAGACCCAGTACTTC; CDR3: CASSLDRGWQETQYF
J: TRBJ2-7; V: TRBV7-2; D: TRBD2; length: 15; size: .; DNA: TGTGCCAGCAGCCAAGGGACTAGCGGCTACTACGAGCAGTACTTC; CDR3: CASSQGTSGYYEQYF
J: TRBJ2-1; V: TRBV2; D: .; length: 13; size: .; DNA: TGTGCCAGCCATGGACTCGGGGGAGATGAGCAGTTCTTC; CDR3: CASHGLGGDEQFF
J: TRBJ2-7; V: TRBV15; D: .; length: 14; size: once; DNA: TGTGCCACCGCTAACGGGGGATTTACCTACGAGCAGTACTTC; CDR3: CATANGGFTYEQYF
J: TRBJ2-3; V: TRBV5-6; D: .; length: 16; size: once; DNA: TGTGCCAGCAGCTCCACTCTAGCGCCTAGCACAGATACGCAGTATTTT; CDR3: CASSSTLAPSTDTQYF
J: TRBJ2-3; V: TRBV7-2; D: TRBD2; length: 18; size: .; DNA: TGTGCCAGCAGCCCCCGGTTAAGCGGGGGGGCCGTGGCAGATACGCAGTATTTT; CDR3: CASSPRLSGGAVADTQYF
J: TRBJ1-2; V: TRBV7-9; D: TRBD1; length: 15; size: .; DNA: TGTGCCAGCAGCCCGCTAGACAGGGAAATCTATGGCTACACCTTC; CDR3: CASSPLDREIYGYTF
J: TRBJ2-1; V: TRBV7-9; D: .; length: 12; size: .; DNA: TGTGCCAGCAGCCGCAGGGTACATGAGCAGTTCTTC; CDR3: CASSRRVHEQFF
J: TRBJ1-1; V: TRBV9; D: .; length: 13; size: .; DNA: TGTGCCAGCAGCCAGGGAATGAACACTGAAGCTTTCTTT; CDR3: CASSQGMNTEAFF
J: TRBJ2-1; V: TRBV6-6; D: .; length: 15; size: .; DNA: TGTGCCAGCAGTCCCCATGTTATCAGCGGTAGTGAGCAGTTCTTC; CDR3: CASSPHVISGSEQFF
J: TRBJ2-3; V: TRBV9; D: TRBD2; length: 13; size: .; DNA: TGTGCCAGCAGCCCCCTCGGGGGGGATACGCAGTATTTT; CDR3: CASSPLGGDTQYF
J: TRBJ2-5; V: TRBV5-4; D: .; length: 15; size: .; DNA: TGTGCCAGCAGCTTGGACAGGGCCCACCAAGAGACCCAGTACTTC; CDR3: CASSLDRAHQETQYF
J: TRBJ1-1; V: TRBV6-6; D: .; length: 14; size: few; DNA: TGTGCCAGCAGTTACTCGGAGAGGAACACTGAAGCTTTCTTT; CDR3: CASSYSERNTEAFF
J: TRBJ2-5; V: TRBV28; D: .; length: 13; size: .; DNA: TGTGCCAGCAGTTACAGGGATCGAGAGACCCAGTACTTC; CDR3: CASSYRDRETQYF
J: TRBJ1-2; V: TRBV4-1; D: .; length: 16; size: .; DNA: TGCGCCAGCAGCCGACCCTTGGGGGGGCAAGCTGATGGCTACACCTTC; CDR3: CASSRPLGGQADGYTF
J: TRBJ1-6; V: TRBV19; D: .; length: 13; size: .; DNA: TGTGCCAGTAGTATTGGCCTACTATCACCCCTCCACTTT; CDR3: CASSIGLLSPLHF
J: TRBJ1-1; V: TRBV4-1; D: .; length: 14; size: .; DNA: TGCGCCAGCAGCCAAGAAATCGAGGGATTGGGTGCTTTCTTT; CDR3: CASSQEIEGLGAFF
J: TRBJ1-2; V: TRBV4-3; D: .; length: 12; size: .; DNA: TGCGCCAGCAGCCAAGGGTGGGGCGGCTACACCTTC; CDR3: CASSQGWGGYTF
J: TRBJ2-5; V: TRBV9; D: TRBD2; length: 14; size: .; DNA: TGTGCCAGCAGCAAGACTAGCGGGGGGGAGACCCAGTACTTC; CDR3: CASSKTSGGETQYF
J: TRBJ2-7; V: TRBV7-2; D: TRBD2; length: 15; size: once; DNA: TGTGCCAGCAGCTTAATGCAAGGACTAGTCTACGAGCAGTACTTC; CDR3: CASSLMQGLVYEQYF
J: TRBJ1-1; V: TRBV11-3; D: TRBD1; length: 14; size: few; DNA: TGTGCCAGCAGCTTATCAACAGGGGGGAGTGAAGCTTTCTTT; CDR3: CASSLSTGGSEAFF
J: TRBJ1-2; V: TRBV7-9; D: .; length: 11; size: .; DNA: TGTGCCAGCACACGGGCAGGGGGCTACACCTTC; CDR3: CASTRAGGYTF
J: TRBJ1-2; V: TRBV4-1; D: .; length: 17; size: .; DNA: TGCGCCAGCAGCCAAGAATCCAGGGGCCCACTTAACTATGGCTACACCTTC; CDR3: CASSQESRGPLNYGYTF
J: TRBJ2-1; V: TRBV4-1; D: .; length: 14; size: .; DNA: TGCGCCAGCGGGCACAGGGTTGTGGACAATGAGCAGTTCTTC; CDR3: CASGHRVVDNEQFF
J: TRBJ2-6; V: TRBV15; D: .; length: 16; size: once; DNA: TGTGCCACCAGCAGAGATCGTCGCTCTGGGGCCAACGTCCTGACTTTC; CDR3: CATSRDRRSGANVLTF